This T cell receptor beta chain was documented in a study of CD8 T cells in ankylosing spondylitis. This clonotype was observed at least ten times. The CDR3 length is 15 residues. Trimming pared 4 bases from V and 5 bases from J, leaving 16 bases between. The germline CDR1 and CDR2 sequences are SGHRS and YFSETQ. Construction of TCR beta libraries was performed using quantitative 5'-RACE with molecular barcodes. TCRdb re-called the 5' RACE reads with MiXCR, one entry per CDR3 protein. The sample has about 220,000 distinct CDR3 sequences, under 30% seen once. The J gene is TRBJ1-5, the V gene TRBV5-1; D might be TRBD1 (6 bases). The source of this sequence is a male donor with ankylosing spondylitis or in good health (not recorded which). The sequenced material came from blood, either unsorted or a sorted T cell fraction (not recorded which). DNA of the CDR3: TGCGCCAGCAGCCTACAGGGAAGGCATGATCAGCCCCAGCATTTT. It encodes CASSLQGRHDQPQHF.